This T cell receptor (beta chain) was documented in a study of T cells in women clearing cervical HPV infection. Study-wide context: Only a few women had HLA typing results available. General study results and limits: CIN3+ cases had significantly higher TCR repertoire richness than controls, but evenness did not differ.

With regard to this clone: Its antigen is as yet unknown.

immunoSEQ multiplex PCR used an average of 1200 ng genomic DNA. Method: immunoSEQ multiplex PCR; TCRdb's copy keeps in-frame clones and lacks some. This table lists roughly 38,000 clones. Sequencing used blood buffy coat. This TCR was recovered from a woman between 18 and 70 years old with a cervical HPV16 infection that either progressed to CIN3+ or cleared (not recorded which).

CDR3 region: CASSFTDSYEQYF. The sequenced CDR3 bases are TGTGCCAGCAGCTTCACTGACAGCTACGAG. The chain is built from TRBV7-9 and TRBJ2-7; D may be TRBD1 (5 bases). Sequencing ends 3 residues short of the CDR3 end; the germline J gene provides the rest. This CDR3 is 13 amino acids long. Germline CDR1 SEHNR, CDR2 FQNEAQ (reference sequence). V lost 3 bases, J lost 3 bases, and 9 bases lay in between. The full variable domain, in which reference TRBV7-9 and TRBJ2-7 provide the parts outside the CDR3, is DTGVSQNPRHKITKRGQNVTFRCDPISEHNRLYWYRQTLGQGPEFLTYFQNEAQLEKSRLLSDRFSAERPKGSFSTLEIQRTEQGDSAMYLCASSFTDSYEQYFGPGTRLTVT.